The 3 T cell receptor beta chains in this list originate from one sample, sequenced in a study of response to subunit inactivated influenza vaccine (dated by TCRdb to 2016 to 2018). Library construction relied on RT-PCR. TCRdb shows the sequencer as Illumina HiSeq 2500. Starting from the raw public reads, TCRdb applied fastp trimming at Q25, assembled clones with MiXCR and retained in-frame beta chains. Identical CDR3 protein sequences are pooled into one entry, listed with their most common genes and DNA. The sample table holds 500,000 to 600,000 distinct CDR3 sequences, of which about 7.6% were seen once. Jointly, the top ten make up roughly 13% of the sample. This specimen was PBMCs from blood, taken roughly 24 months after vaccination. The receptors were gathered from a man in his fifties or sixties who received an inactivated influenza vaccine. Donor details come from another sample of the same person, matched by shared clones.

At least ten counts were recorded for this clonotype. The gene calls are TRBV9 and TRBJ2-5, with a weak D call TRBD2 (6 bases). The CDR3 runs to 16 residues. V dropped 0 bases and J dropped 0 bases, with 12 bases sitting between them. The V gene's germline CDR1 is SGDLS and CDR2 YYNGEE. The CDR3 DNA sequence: TGTGCCAGCAGCGTAGCGGGACTGGGGTACCAAGAGACCCAGTACTTC. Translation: CASSVAGLGYQETQYF.

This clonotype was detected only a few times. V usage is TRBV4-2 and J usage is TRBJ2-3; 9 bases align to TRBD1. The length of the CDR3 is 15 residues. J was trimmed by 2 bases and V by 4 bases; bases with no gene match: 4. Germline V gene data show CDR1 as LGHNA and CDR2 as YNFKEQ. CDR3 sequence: CASSLGTGFTDTQYF. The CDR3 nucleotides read TGTGCCAGCAGCCTAGGGACAGGGTTCACAGATACGCAGTATTTT.

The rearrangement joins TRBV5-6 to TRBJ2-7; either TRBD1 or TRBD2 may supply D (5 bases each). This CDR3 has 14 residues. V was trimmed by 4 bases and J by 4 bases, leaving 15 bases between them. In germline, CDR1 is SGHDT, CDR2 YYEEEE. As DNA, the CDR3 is TGTGCCAGCAGCGGGGGACCGAGAGGGTACGAGCAGTACTTC. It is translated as CASSGGPRGYEQYF.